A single sample gave rise to the 31 T cell receptor beta chains below, sequenced in a study of T cell changes during pregnancy in multiple sclerosis. Measured with immunoSEQ multiplex PCR; TCRdb has only the in-frame clones, and not every one. Of about 22,000 clones in the sample, about 90% were seen once. The material sequenced was CD8+ T cells from peripheral blood mononuclear cells, taken after pregnancy. These receptor sequences come from a female donor with multiple sclerosis, enrolled in a pregnancy study.

The rearrangement uses TRBV2 and TRBJ2-7; the D is unclear. The germline CDR1 and CDR2 sequences are SNHLY and FYNNEI. V lost 6 bases, J lost 3 bases, and 6 bases lay in between. The CDR3 extends over 11 amino acids. CDR3 sequence: CASSPGYEQYF. The CDR3 bases are TGTGCCAGCAGCCCCGGCTACGAGCAGTACTTC.

The chain links TRBV2 to TRBJ2-7; D is unresolved. This CDR3 has 11 amino acids. Germline V CDR1 and CDR2: SNHLY, FYNNEI. V dropped 6 bases and J dropped 2 bases, with 5 bases sitting between them. The CDR3 region is CASRAPYEQYF. In DNA form, the CDR3 reads TGTGCCAGCAGGGCCCCCTACGAGCAGTACTTC.

This clone was seen once. The chain recombines TRBV5-4 with TRBJ2-1; no clear D. In germline, CDR1 is SGHNT, CDR2 YYREEE (reference sequence). Trimming took off 1 base at V and 5 bases at J, with 4 bases between the two ends. CDR3 size: 12 residues. The CDR3 protein is CASSLLDNEQFF. CDR3 sequence (DNA): TGTGCCAGCAGCTTGTTAGACAATGAGCAGTTCTTC.

In this sample, this clone turned up a few times. This sequence joins TRBV9 and TRBJ1-1; weak D call: TRBD1 (5 bases). Trimming left V 0 bases short and J 5 bases short, with 11 bases between. Germline V CDR1 and CDR2: SGDLS, YYNGEE. CDR3 length: 14 residues. CDR3 protein: CASSVGRVGTEAFF. CDR3 coding DNA: TGTGCCAGCAGCGTAGGCAGGGTAGGGACTGAAGCTTTCTTT.

The rearrangement uses TRBV9 and TRBJ2-3; no clear D gene. Germline V gives CDR1 SGDLS, CDR2 YYNGEE. V was shortened by 0 bases and J by 3 bases, with 8 bases between the two germline ends. The CDR3 has 14 residues. CDR3 in amino acids: CASSVAQRTDTQYF. Written as DNA, the CDR3 is TGTGCCAGCAGCGTAGCGCAGCGAACAGATACGCAGTATTTT.

The gene calls are TRBV30 and TRBJ2-7; tentatively, D is TRBD2 (5 bases). Trimming cost V 3 bases and J 4 bases, with 16 bases left between them. The CDR3 is 14 amino acids. The V gene's germline CDR1 is GTSNPN and CDR2 SVGIG (reference sequence). CDR3 nucleotides: TGTGCCTGGAGACCTCTTGGGAGTAGATACGAGCAGTACTTC. Residues: CAWRPLGSRYEQYF.

The chain has TRBV27 and TRBJ2-1; D is perhaps TRBD1 (6 bases). In germline, CDR1 is MNHEY, CDR2 SMNVEV (reference sequence). Trimming took 6 bases from V and 7 from J, leaving 19 bases between them. This CDR3 comprises 15 residues. The CDR3 region has the DNA TGTGCCAGCAGCTTCACAACAGGGCCATGGAATGAGCAGTTCTTC. Protein sequence: CASSFTTGPWNEQFF.

The V gene is TRBV30, the J gene TRBJ1-1; D is unresolved. Trimming removed 3 bases from V and 0 bases from J, with 5 bases in between. Germline assignment: CDR1 GTSNPN and CDR2 SVGIG (reference sequence). This CDR3 comprises 12 residues. CDR3 sequence reads: CAWRIVNTEAFF. CDR3 sequence (DNA): TGTGCCTGGAGAATAGTGAACACTGAAGCTTTCTTT.

V gene TRBV27 combines with J gene TRBJ1-1, with D possibly matching TRBD1 (6 bases). V dropped 5 bases and J dropped 7 bases, with 17 bases sitting between them. The germline V gene has CDR1 MNHEY and CDR2 SMNVEV (reference sequence). This CDR3 has 14 amino acids. CDR3 coding DNA: TGTGCCAGCAGTCCCGGCGGGGGCCGCTTTGAAGCTTTCTTT. As protein: CASSPGGGRFEAFF.

V and J are TRBV7-9 and TRBJ1-1, with TRBD1 matching over 8 bases. This CDR3 has 14 residues. V lost 2 bases to trimming and J lost 3 bases; unmatched junction nucleotides: 2. The germline CDR1 and CDR2 sequences are SEHNR and FQNEAQ (reference sequence). CDR3 bases: TGTGCCAGCAGCTTAACAGGGGGGGACACTGAAGCTTTCTTT. It yields the protein CASSLTGGDTEAFF.

The chain recombines TRBV7-8 with TRBJ2-3; D possibly corresponds to TRBD2 (6 bases). V was trimmed by 1 base and J by 0 bases, leaving 14 bases between them. CDR3 length: 17 residues. CDR1 and CDR2 (germline): SGHVS, FQNEAQ. The CDR3 region has the DNA TGTGCCAGCAGCTTAGTCCTAGGAGGGTGGAGCACAGATACGCAGTATTTT. Translating it yields CASSLVLGGWSTDTQYF. Full variable domain (outside the CDR3, taken from reference TRBV7-8 and TRBJ2-3): GAGVSQSPRYKVAKRGQDVALRCDPISGHVSLFWYQQALGQGPEFLTYFQNEAQLDKSGLPSDRFFAERPEGSVSTLKIQRTQQEDSAVYLCASSLVLGGWSTDTQYFGPGTRLTVL.

The chain carries TRBV28 and TRBJ1-3; D unclear. From germline, CDR1 is MDHEN and CDR2 SYDVKM. The CDR3 runs to 13 residues. Trimming took 11 bases from V and 6 from J, leaving 17 bases between them. CDR3 nucleotides: TGTGCCGCCAGCAACGGGGTGGAAAACACCATATATTTT. As protein: CAASNGVENTIYF.

The V call is TRBV14, the J call TRBJ2-5; TRBD2 matches at 13 bases. The CDR3 has 18 amino acids. Germline assignment: CDR1 SGHDN and CDR2 FVKESK. The J segment lost 1 base and the V segment lost 4 bases, leaving 9 bases of the junction unmatched. CDR3 DNA: TGTGCCAGCAGCCGATTCACCGGGACTAGCGGGATCCAAGAGACCCAGTACTTC. This gives the protein CASSRFTGTSGIQETQYF.

This clone is classed as medium-sized (0.01 to 0.1%). The chain carries TRBV7-9 and TRBJ1-1; 7 nucleotides line up with TRBD1. J lost 5 bases, V lost 6 bases, and 12 bases had no gene match. In germline, CDR1 is SEHNR, CDR2 FQNEAQ (reference sequence). CDR3 length equals 15 residues. The CDR3 DNA reads TGTGCCAGCAGGTATCCCTCAGGGGGATGGACTGAAGCTTTCTTT. Translated, it gives CASRYPSGGWTEAFF.

The chain carries TRBV5-8 and TRBJ1-4; 7 bases are shared with TRBD1. The CDR3 contains 17 residues. Germline V lookup: CDR1 SGHTS, CDR2 YDEGEE. With V trimmed by 3 bases and J by 8 bases, 16 bases remained unmatched. CDR3 nucleotides: TGTGCCAGCAGCTCCGGACAGGTGGTCTCGGGAGGGGAAAAACTGTTTTTT. This sequence encodes CASSSGQVVSGGEKLFF.

A single count supports this clone. V gene TRBV9 combines with J gene TRBJ2-1, with TRBD2 matching over 9 bases. The V segment lost 4 bases and the J segment 4 bases; nucleotides outside the gene matches: 9. Germline CDR1 is SGDLS and CDR2 is YYNGEE. The CDR3 is 16 residues long. CDR3 sequence: CASSFSAGGRYNEQFF. The CDR3 coding sequence is TGTGCCAGCAGCTTTTCCGCGGGAGGGCGATACAATGAGCAGTTCTTC.

This sequence joins TRBV7-9 and TRBJ2-1; 7 positions match TRBD2. The CDR3 is 16 residues long. The germline CDR1 and CDR2 sequences are SEHNR and FQNEAQ (reference sequence). V trimming: 4 bases; J trimming: 4 bases; junction bases outside the gene matches: 10. The CDR3 loop reads CASSSPSSGTYNEQFF. In DNA, the CDR3 is TGTGCCAGCAGCTCTCCGAGCAGCGGGACTTACAATGAGCAGTTCTTC.

The V gene is TRBV28, the J gene TRBJ2-5; 7 bases map to TRBD1. CDR1 and CDR2 (germline): MDHEN, SYDVKM. This CDR3 has 16 amino acids. J gave up 4 bases and V 8 bases, and 16 bases lay outside the gene matches. This chain's CDR3 is CASEALGRGYSETQYF. Written as DNA, the CDR3 is TGTGCCAGCGAGGCCCTGGGCAGGGGGTATTCAGAGACCCAGTACTTC.

This clone was detected only once. The chain combines TRBV14 with TRBJ2-7; 12 bases agree with TRBD2. This CDR3 has 16 amino acids. Germline trimming cut 0 bases from V and 2 bases from J; bases unmatched to any gene: 2. Looked up from germline, CDR1 is SGHDN and CDR2 is FVKESK. CDR3 bases: TGTGCCAGCAGCCAAGATTGGACTAGCGGGGCCTACGAGCAGTACTTC. It codes for CASSQDWTSGAYEQYF.

V is TRBV30 and J is TRBJ1-1; D perhaps matches TRBD1 (5 bases). Germline V gene lookup returns CDR1 GTSNPN and CDR2 SVGIG (reference sequence). V gave up 4 bases and J gave up 7 bases, with 19 bases separating them. The CDR3 length is 14 residues. This CDR3 reads CAWNFGAGAGEAFF. The CDR3 DNA reads as TGTGCCTGGAATTTTGGGGCAGGAGCGGGTGAAGCTTTCTTT.

This clone was seen a few times. The chain uses TRBV7-9 and TRBJ2-7; TRBD2 is a possible D gene (6 bases). The V and J ends lost 5 bases and 0 bases respectively, with 11 bases between them. Germline V CDR1 and CDR2: SEHNR, FQNEAQ (reference sequence). The CDR3 extends over 14 amino acids. CDR3 coding DNA: TGTGCCAGCAGCCCCGGGGGACTCTCCTACGAGCAGTACTTC. Encoded protein: CASSPGGLSYEQYF.

This clone came up once. The chain carries TRBV4-1 and TRBJ2-7; 9 bases line up with TRBD1. The CDR3 has 16 residues. Germline CDR1 and CDR2: MGHRA and YSYEKL. The V gene end was trimmed by 3 bases and the J gene end by 4 bases; junction bases not matched to a gene: 10. CDR3: CASSQSTGTGRYEQYF. DNA of the CDR3: TGCGCCAGCAGCCAGTCCACCGGGACAGGGAGATACGAGCAGTACTTC.

The chain combines TRBV5-6 with TRBJ1-1; 7 bases map to TRBD1. CDR3 size: 16 residues. Looked up from germline, CDR1 is SGHDT and CDR2 is YYEEEE. V gave up 0 bases and J gave up 5 bases; unmatched junction bases: 10. The DNA for the CDR3 is TGTGCCAGCAGCTTGGATGGAGGGACAGAGTTTACTGAAGCTTTCTTT. This encodes CASSLDGGTEFTEAFF.

Details on this clone: The junction and the germline gene differ at one end; a read error may be behind it. This chain connects TRBV13 to TRBJ2-5; D uncertain. CDR3 length: 11 residues. CDR1 and CDR2 from the germline V gene are PRHDT and FYEKMQ (reference sequence). The CDR3 reads CASSLVESQYF. The CDR3 coding sequence is TGTGCCAGCAGCTTAGTAGAGTCCCAGTACTTC.

The genes are TRBV4-3 and TRBJ2-1, with 8 nucleotides matching TRBD2. Germline V lookup: CDR1 LGHNA, CDR2 YSLEER. With V trimmed by 4 bases and J by 8 bases, 13 bases remained unmatched. The CDR3 is 16 amino acids. In nucleotides, the CDR3 is TGCGCCAGCAGCCGGGTCTACGCGGGAGGAAAGGATGAGCAGTTCTTC. This gives the protein CASSRVYAGGKDEQFF.

The chain carries TRBV9 and TRBJ2-3; 14 bases agree with TRBD2. This CDR3 has 19 amino acids. V lost 0 bases to trimming and J lost 4 bases; unmatched junction nucleotides: 10. The V gene's germline CDR1 is SGDLS and CDR2 YYNGEE. As DNA, the CDR3 is TGTGCCAGCAGCGTAGCAGGGGGGACTAGCGGGAGTCATGCAGATACGCAGTATTTT. Its translation: CASSVAGGTSGSHADTQYF.

This chain connects TRBV4-1 to TRBJ2-7; the D gene is possibly TRBD2 (6 bases). The CDR3 consists of 15 residues. Trimming removed 3 bases at V and 0 bases at J, with 12 bases between. The V gene's germline CDR1 is MGHRA and CDR2 YSYEKL. The CDR3 sequence: CASSQRGLSSYEQYF. As DNA, the CDR3 is TGCGCCAGCAGCCAGAGGGGACTTTCCTCCTACGAGCAGTACTTC.

The chain's CDR3 is CASSQNRGRGNEKLFF. The CDR3 region has the DNA TGTGCCAGCAGCCAAAACAGGGGGCGGGGTAATGAAAAACTGTTTTTT. The chain combines TRBV4-2 with TRBJ1-4; TRBD1 matches 9 bases. Trimming removed 2 bases from V and 4 bases from J; junction bases left unmatched: 5. Per the germline V gene, CDR1 is LGHNA and CDR2 is YNFKEQ. The CDR3 is 16 residues long.

This chain connects TRBV15 to TRBJ2-7; 15 nucleotides line up with TRBD2. The CDR3 totals 17 residues. V trimming: 6 bases; J trimming: 4 bases; junction bases outside the gene matches: 10. Germline V CDR1 and CDR2: LNHNV, YYDKDF (reference sequence). The CDR3: CATSPRGTSGRIYEQYF. CDR3 in DNA: TGTGCCACCAGTCCCCGGGGGACTAGCGGGAGGATATACGAGCAGTACTTC.

This chain links TRBV14 with TRBJ2-5, with 7 bases lining up with TRBD2. The CDR3 is 15 amino acids. The germline CDR1 and CDR2 sequences are SGHDN and FVKESK. Trimming at V came to 6 bases and at J to 2 bases, leaving 9 bases not matched to a gene. CDR3 sequence reads: CASSLLLAPQETQYF. The CDR3 DNA is TGTGCCAGCAGTCTCCTACTAGCGCCTCAAGAGACCCAGTACTTC.

The chain combines TRBV5-4 with TRBJ2-3; 7 bases line up with TRBD1. There are 18 residues in the CDR3. Germline V CDR1 and CDR2: SGHNT, YYREEE (reference sequence). With V trimmed by 0 bases and J by 0 bases, 10 bases remained unmatched. This CDR3 reads CASSLEGTESLSTDTQYF. CDR3 coding DNA: TGTGCCAGCAGCTTGGAAGGGACAGAAAGTCTTAGCACAGATACGCAGTATTTT.